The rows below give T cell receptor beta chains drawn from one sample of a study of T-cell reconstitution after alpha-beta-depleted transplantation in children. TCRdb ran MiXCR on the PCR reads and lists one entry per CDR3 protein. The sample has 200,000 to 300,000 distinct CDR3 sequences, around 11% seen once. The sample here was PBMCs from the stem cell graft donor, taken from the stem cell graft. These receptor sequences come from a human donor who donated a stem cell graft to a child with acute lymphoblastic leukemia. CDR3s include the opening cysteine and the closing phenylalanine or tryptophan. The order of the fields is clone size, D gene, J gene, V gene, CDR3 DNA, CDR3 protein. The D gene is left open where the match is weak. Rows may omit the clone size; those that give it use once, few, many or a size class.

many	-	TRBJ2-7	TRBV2	TGTGCCAGCAAAGGGGAGAACTACGAGCAGTACTTC	CASKGENYEQYF
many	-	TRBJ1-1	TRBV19	TGTGCCAGTAGTATAATTCGGCACGGATCTGAACAGGGAGCTTTCTTT	CASSIIRHGSEQGAFF
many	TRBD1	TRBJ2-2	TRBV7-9	TGTGCCAGCCCGACCCGGGACAGGACGAACACCGGGGAGCTGTTTTTT	CASPTRDRTNTGELFF
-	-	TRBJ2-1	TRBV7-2	TGTGCCAGCAGCTTACCCCGGGACATCCCCTACAATGAGCAGTTCTTC	CASSLPRDIPYNEQFF
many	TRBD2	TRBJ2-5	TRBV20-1	TGCAGTGCCGATACTAGCGATTCGTGGGAAGAGACCCAGTACTTC	CSADTSDSWEETQYF
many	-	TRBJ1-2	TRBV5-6	TGTGCCAGCAGCTTGTTTCTCTATGGCTACACCTTC	CASSLFLYGYTF
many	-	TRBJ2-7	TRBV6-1	TGTGCCAGCAAAGCCTTTCCTTACGAGCAGTACTTC	CASKAFPYEQYF
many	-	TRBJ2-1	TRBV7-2	TGTGCCAGCAGCATGGGACAAATCTCCTACAATGAGCAGTTCTTC	CASSMGQISYNEQFF
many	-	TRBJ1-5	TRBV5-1	TGCGCCAGCACCATCGACCCCGGGGGGCCTCAGCATTTT	CASTIDPGGPQHF
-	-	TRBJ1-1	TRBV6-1	TGTGCCAGCAGTGAATTCCCGGGACAGAACACTGAAGCTTTCTTT	CASSEFPGQNTEAFF
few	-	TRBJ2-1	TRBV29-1	TGCAGCGTTGAACCGTCGGCCCGGAGCAATGAGCAGTTCTTC	CSVEPSARSNEQFF
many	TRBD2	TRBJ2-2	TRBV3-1	TGTGCCAGCAGCTACGGGGGGGCGAGGACCGGGGAGCTGTTTTTT	CASSYGGARTGELFF
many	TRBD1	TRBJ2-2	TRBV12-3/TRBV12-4	TGTGCCAGCATCTGGGACAGAAGCACCGGGGAGCTGTTTTTT	CASIWDRSTGELFF
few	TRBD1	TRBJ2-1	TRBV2	TGTGCCAGCGGGGGACAGGGTGGCTACAATGAGCAGTTCTTC	CASGGQGGYNEQFF
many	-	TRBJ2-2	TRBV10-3	TGTGCCATCACTCCAAGGGGACCCTCGAACACCGGGGAGCTGTTTTTT	CAITPRGPSNTGELFF
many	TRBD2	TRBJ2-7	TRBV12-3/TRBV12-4	TGTGCCAGCAGTACAGGACTAGCGGGAATTGACTACGAGCAGTACTTC	CASSTGLAGIDYEQYF
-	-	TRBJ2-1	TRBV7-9	TGTGCCAGCAGCCCTCGGACCTCCCATGAGCAGTTCTTC	CASSPRTSHEQFF
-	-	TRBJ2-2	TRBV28	TGTGCCAGCAGTTTATTTTTCAACAGGCCACCGAACACCGGGGAGCTGTTTTTT	CASSLFFNRPPNTGELFF
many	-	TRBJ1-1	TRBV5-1	TGCGCCAGCAGCTTGGGGTCAGGGATCGGAACTGAAGCTTTCTTT	CASSLGSGIGTEAFF
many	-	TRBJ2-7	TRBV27	TGTGCCAGCAGTCGTGGACAGAGCGAGCAGTACTTC	CASSRGQSEQYF
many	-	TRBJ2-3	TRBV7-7	TGTGCCAGCAGCTTAGCCCCCCAGGGGCTCAAAACAGATACGCAGTATTTT	CASSLAPQGLKTDTQYF
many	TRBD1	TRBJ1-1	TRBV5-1	TGCGCCAGCAGCTTTCTAAAGACTCCGGGACAGAAAAACACTGAAGCTTTCTTT	CASSFLKTPGQKNTEAFF
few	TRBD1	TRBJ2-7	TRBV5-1	TGCGCCAGCAGTTCTTCTTTTACGACAGGGGAAGGGAGCTCCTACGAGCAGTACTTC	CASSSSFTTGEGSSYEQYF
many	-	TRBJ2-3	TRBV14	TGTGCCAGCGGACGGGGCACAGATACGCAGTATTTT	CASGRGTDTQYF
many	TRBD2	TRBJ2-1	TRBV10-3	TGTGCCATCAAGACTAGCGGGAATTACAATGAGCAGTTCTTC	CAIKTSGNYNEQFF
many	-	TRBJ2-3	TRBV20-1	TGCAGTGCTAGGGGGGGGCCGGATACGCAGTATTTT	CSARGGPDTQYF
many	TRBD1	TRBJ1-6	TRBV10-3	TGTGCCATCAGTGGAGGGGACAGGTTTACTTCACCCCTCCACTTT	CAISGGDRFTSPLHF
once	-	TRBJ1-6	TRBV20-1	TGCAGTGGTCGGGGGACAAAGACATCACCCCTCCACTTT	CSGRGTKTSPLHF
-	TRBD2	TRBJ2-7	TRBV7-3	TGTGCCAGCAGCTTACTACCCCTGGCTAGCGGGAGCGAGCAGTACTTC	CASSLLPLASGSEQYF
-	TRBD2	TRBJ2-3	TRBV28	TGTGCCAGCAGTTCAGGGACTAGCGGGAGTACGCAGTATTTT	CASSSGTSGSTQYF
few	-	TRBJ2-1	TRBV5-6	TGTGCCAGCAGCTCTTCCCGAGGAAGAAACAGAAATGAGCAGTTCTTC	CASSSSRGRNRNEQFF
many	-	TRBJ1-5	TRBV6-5	TGTGCCAGCAGTTGGGAAGGGAGCAATCAGCCCCAGCATTTT	CASSWEGSNQPQHF
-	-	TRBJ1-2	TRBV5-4	TGTGCCAGCAGGACCGAGATTTCTAACTATGGCTACACCTTC	CASRTEISNYGYTF